These 30 T cell receptor beta chains were sequenced from one sample in a study of blood T cell repertoires in COVID-19. The repertoire was sequenced with immunoSEQ multiplex PCR; TCRdb's copy has only in-frame clones and lacks some. The repertoire has fewer than 250,000 clones, around 85% of them found once; the top ten carry 0.55% to 0.75%. The sequenced sample consisted of peripheral blood. The source of these receptors is a man aged 35 to 55 with acute or convalescent COVID-19.

V and J are TRBV5-4 and TRBJ2-1; D unresolved. V was shortened by 7 bases and J by 1 base, with 3 bases between the two germline ends. This CDR3 region has 11 residues. CDR1 SGHNT and CDR2 YYREEE come from the germline V gene (reference sequence). CDR3 amino acids: CASQSYNEQFF. The CDR3 DNA is TGTGCCAGCCAATCCTACAATGAGCAGTTCTTC.

This chain links TRBV19 with TRBJ2-2, with 7 bases aligning to TRBD1. The CDR3 sequence is 15 residues long. Trimming removed 3 bases from V and 5 bases from J; junction bases left unmatched: 6. Germline V gene lookup returns CDR1 LNHDA and CDR2 SQIVND (reference sequence). The CDR3 spells CASSMSTGTTGELFF. In DNA form, the CDR3 reads TGTGCCAGTAGTATGTCGACAGGGACGACCGGGGAGCTGTTTTTT.

The chain has TRBV25-1 and TRBJ2-3; no clear D gene. The CDR3 has 11 residues. The germline V and J ends were trimmed by 8 bases and 2 bases, with 5 bases remaining between them. Germline assignment: CDR1 MGHDK and CDR2 SYGVNS. In nucleotides, the CDR3 is TGTGCCAGCGAGAACACAGATACGCAGTATTTT. Amino acids: CASENTDTQYF.

The chain has TRBV7-6 and TRBJ2-3; D may be TRBD2 (7 bases). Germline V CDR1 and CDR2: SGHVS, FNYEAQ. The length of the CDR3 is 15 residues. V was cut by 3 bases and J by 4 bases, with 14 bases left in between. The CDR3 bases are TGTGCCAGCAGCTTCGGGTGGGGGGGCTCAGATACGCAGTATTTT. Its protein product is CASSFGWGGSDTQYF.

Only one count was recorded for this clone. CDR3 DNA: TGTGCCAGCAGCCCCACAGGGCTTGGTGGTGAAAAACTGTTTTTT. Protein product: CASSPTGLGGEKLFF. The chain joins TRBV5-6 to TRBJ1-4; D may be TRBD1 (6 bases). CDR1 is SGHDT, CDR2 YYEEEE, per germline. CDR3 length equals 15 residues. The V and J ends lost 4 bases and 7 bases respectively, with 17 bases between them.

The DNA for the CDR3 is TGCGCCAGCAGCATCGGTGGGACAGAAGGAGAGGGCTACACCTTC. Translating gives CASSIGGTEGEGYTF. The rearrangement joins TRBV5-1 to TRBJ1-2; 7 bases line up with TRBD1. Germline V lookup: CDR1 SGHRS, CDR2 YFSETQ. V shed 4 bases and J 8 bases; nucleotides not matched to a gene: 14. The CDR3 length is 15 residues. The full variable domain, in which reference TRBV5-1 and TRBJ1-2 provide the parts outside the CDR3, is KAGVTQTPRYLIKTRGQQVTLSCSPISGHRSVSWYQQTPGQGLQFLFEYFSETQRNKGNFPGRFSGRQFSNSRSEMNVSTLELGDSALYLCASSIGGTEGEGYTFGSGTRLTVV.

J is TRBJ2-3 and V is TRBV11-2, with TRBD2 as a possible D gene (5 bases). This CDR3 has 14 amino acids. The V gene lost 1 base and the J gene lost 5 bases, with 10 bases spanning the gap. Germline CDR1 reads SGHAT; CDR2 reads FQNNGV. The CDR3 nucleotides are TGTGCCAGCAGCTTAGTTCCAGGAGGAGATACGCAGTATTTT. This sequence encodes CASSLVPGGDTQYF.

Written as DNA, the CDR3 is TGTGCCAGCAGACCGGGACTACAAGAGACCCAGTACTTC. It is translated as CASRPGLQETQYF. The rearrangement links TRBV11-2 to TRBJ2-5; 7 bases map to TRBD2. The germline CDR1 and CDR2 sequences are SGHAT and FQNNGV. The length of the CDR3 is 13 residues. V trimming: 6 bases; J trimming: 2 bases; junction bases outside the gene matches: 3.

The J gene is TRBJ1-6, the V gene TRBV28; 11 bases agree with TRBD1. CDR3 length: 14 residues. The germline V gene has CDR1 MDHEN and CDR2 SYDVKM. V shed 6 bases and J 9 bases; nucleotides not matched to a gene: 4. For the CDR3, the DNA is TGTGCCAGCAGCTGGGACAGGGGGAGTTCACCCCTCCACTTT. Amino acids: CASSWDRGSSPLHF.

This chain connects TRBV5-8 to TRBJ1-2; no firm D call. From germline, CDR1 is SGHTS and CDR2 YDEGEE. V lost 0 bases and J 1 base, leaving 13 bases between the germline ends. The CDR3 is 16 residues long. CDR3 sequence: CASSLDLRPINYGYTF. The CDR3 bases are TGTGCCAGCAGCTTGGATCTCCGCCCTATTAACTATGGCTACACCTTC.

V is TRBV10-1 and J is TRBJ2-7, with D possibly being TRBD2 (6 bases). Trimming cost V 2 bases and J 3 bases, with 14 bases left between them. Germline lookup yields CDR1 WNHNN and CDR2 SYGVQD (reference sequence). CDR3 length: 15 residues. This CDR3 reads CASSEGGTAIYEQYF. The CDR3 DNA sequence: TGCGCCAGCAGTGAGGGCGGGACCGCCATCTACGAGCAGTACTTC.

This chain connects TRBV19 to TRBJ2-7, with D possibly TRBD2 on 6 matching bases. The length of the CDR3 is 14 residues. Trimming left V 6 bases short and J 0 bases short, with 12 bases between. Germline V lookup: CDR1 LNHDA, CDR2 SQIVND (reference sequence). In DNA form, the CDR3 reads TGTGCCAGTAGCAGGGAGGAAAACTCCTACGAGCAGTACTTC. It yields the protein CASSREENSYEQYF.

The V and J genes are TRBV15 and TRBJ2-7, with D possibly TRBD1 on 6 matching bases. The germline CDR1 and CDR2 sequences are LNHNV and YYDKDF (reference sequence). The CDR3 is 14 amino acids. Trimming removed 3 bases at V and 2 bases at J, with 11 bases between. CDR3 protein: CATSRDSGPYEQYF. CDR3 bases: TGTGCCACCAGCAGGGACAGCGGCCCCTACGAGCAGTACTTC.

The J gene is TRBJ2-7, the V gene TRBV7-2, with a weak D call TRBD2 (6 bases). V was pared by 6 bases and J by 4 bases, with 19 bases between. Germline lookup yields CDR1 SGHTA and CDR2 FQGNSA. This CDR3 region has 15 residues. The CDR3 reads CASRRDPSSVYEQYF. The DNA of the CDR3 is TGTGCCAGCAGGCGGGACCCCTCGAGCGTGTACGAGCAGTACTTC.

The chain carries TRBV28 and TRBJ2-1; 12 nucleotides line up with TRBD2. The V gene end was trimmed by 4 bases and the J gene end by 7 bases; junction bases not matched to a gene: 5. CDR3 length: 15 residues. Germline V gene lookup returns CDR1 MDHEN and CDR2 SYDVKM. Written as DNA, the CDR3 is TGTGCCAGCAGTTCAACTAGCGGGAGGTGGAATGAGCAGTTCTTC. Translating it yields CASSSTSGRWNEQFF.

The chain has TRBV9 and TRBJ1-2; TRBD1 matches at 9 bases. After removal of 4 bases from V and 4 bases from J, the junction contained 14 bases not matched to a gene. The CDR3 runs to 17 residues. The germline CDR1 and CDR2 sequences are SGDLS and YYNGEE. The DNA of the CDR3 is TGTGCCAGCAGCTCAGGGACAGGGCCACCAGACCCCTATGGCTACACCTTC. Protein: CASSSGTGPPDPYGYTF.

The rearrangement links TRBV6-4 to TRBJ2-7; 11 bases line up with TRBD1. The germline gives CDR1 MRHNA, CDR2 SNTAGT. The CDR3 has 14 residues. Trimming cost V 4 bases and J 3 bases; bases outside gene matches: 2. Here the CDR3 DNA reads TGTGCCAGCAGTGCCGGGACAGGGGGCTACGAGCAGTACTTC. Protein: CASSAGTGGYEQYF.

This clone was seen only once. The genes are TRBV19 and TRBJ1-1, with 7 bases fitting TRBD1. CDR3 size: 15 residues. CDR1 and CDR2 from the germline V gene are LNHDA and SQIVND (reference sequence). Trimming took 6 bases from V and 0 from J; bases not matched to a gene: 7. This CDR3 is CASRRTGLMNTEAFF. For the CDR3, the DNA is TGTGCCAGTAGAAGGACAGGACTTATGAACACTGAAGCTTTCTTT.

This clone was found once. This chain uses TRBV19 with TRBJ2-2, with 15 bases lining up with TRBD2. Per the germline V gene, CDR1 is LNHDA and CDR2 is SQIVND (reference sequence). The CDR3 has 16 amino acids. Trimming cost V 4 bases and J 4 bases; bases outside gene matches: 1. CDR3 bases: TGTGCCAGTAGTAGGGGACTAGCGGGAGGCACCGGGGAGCTGTTTTTT. This gives the protein CASSRGLAGGTGELFF. Together with reference TRBV19 and TRBJ2-2, the CDR3 gives the full variable domain: DGGITQSPKYLFRKEGQNVTLSCEQNLNHDAMYWYRQDPGQGLRLIYYSQIVNDFQKGDIAEGYSVSREKKESFPLTVTSAQKNPTAFYLCASSRGLAGGTGELFFGEGSRLTVL.

The CDR3 loop reads CASSYQLTGVGTDTQYF. The CDR3 DNA reads TGCGCCAGCAGCTATCAACTTACAGGGGTGGGCACAGATACGCAGTATTTT. The rearrangement uses TRBV5-1 and TRBJ2-3; the match to TRBD1 covers 7 bases. The germline CDR1 and CDR2 sequences are SGHRS and YFSETQ. CDR3 size: 17 residues. J gave up 1 base and V 3 bases, and 11 bases lay outside the gene matches.

The genes are TRBV27 and TRBJ1-5; possible D gene TRBD1, 5 bases. With 0 bases removed from V and 5 bases from J, the gap between germline ends came to 8 bases. The CDR3 is made up of 14 amino acids. Germline-derived CDR1 and CDR2 are MNHEY and SMNVEV (reference sequence). This CDR3 is CASSLSTEDQPQHF. The CDR3 DNA follows: TGTGCCAGCAGTTTATCGACAGAGGATCAGCCCCAGCATTTT.

The chain recombines TRBV15 with TRBJ2-1; TRBD2 agrees at 8 bases. With V trimmed by 4 bases and J by 9 bases, 11 bases remained unmatched. The germline V gene encodes CDR1 LNHNV and CDR2 YYDKDF (reference sequence). This CDR3 has 15 residues. The CDR3 DNA reads as TGTGCCACCAGCAACAGCGGGAGTGTGGTAGGTGAGCAGTTCTTC. This translates into CATSNSGSVVGEQFF.

The rearrangement joins TRBV28 to TRBJ1-2, with TRBD1 matching 8 bases. Per germline, CDR1 MDHEN and CDR2 SYDVKM. The CDR3 contains 14 residues. V was pared by 5 bases and J by 3 bases, with 5 bases of the junction left unmatched. This CDR3 is CASSDTGGDYGYTF. CDR3 in DNA: TGTGCCAGCAGTGATACAGGGGGGGACTATGGCTACACCTTC.

J is TRBJ2-7 and V is TRBV19; D not resolved. CDR3 length equals 13 residues. V was shortened by 3 bases and J by 1 base, with 7 bases between the two germline ends. Germline CDR1 and CDR2: LNHDA and SQIVND (reference sequence). This CDR3 is CASSISGSYEQYF. CDR3 nucleotides: TGTGCCAGTAGTATCTCCGGGTCCTACGAGCAGTACTTC.

This sequence joins TRBV27 and TRBJ1-2, with a possible D match to TRBD1 (6 bases). Trimming removed 2 bases from V and 4 bases from J, with 8 bases in between. The CDR3 loop spans 13 amino acids. Germline CDR1 reads MNHEY; CDR2 reads SMNVEV (reference sequence). CDR3 DNA sequence: TGTGCCAGCAGTTTAAAACAGGGCTATGGCTACACCTTC. Translating gives CASSLKQGYGYTF.

V usage is TRBV11-2 and J usage is TRBJ2-1; 9 bases line up with TRBD2. The trim removed 3 bases at V and 6 bases at J, leaving 15 bases unmatched. The germline gives CDR1 SGHAT, CDR2 FQNNGV. The CDR3 is 18 residues long. This CDR3 is CASSFWISGRTWVNEQFF. CDR3 DNA: TGTGCCAGCAGCTTTTGGATTAGCGGGAGAACTTGGGTCAATGAGCAGTTCTTC.

The chain carries TRBV5-8 and TRBJ2-1, with D possibly TRBD2 on 5 matching bases. This CDR3 is built from 17 residues. The germline V gene has CDR1 SGHTS and CDR2 YDEGEE. Trimming removed 0 bases from V and 1 base from J, with 14 bases in between. CDR3 region: CASSLESGTVSYNEQFF. CDR3 in DNA: TGTGCCAGCAGCTTGGAAAGCGGAACTGTTTCCTACAATGAGCAGTTCTTC.

V and J are TRBV6-5 and TRBJ1-2, with D perhaps TRBD1 (5 bases). The ends were cut back, 7 bases at V and 7 bases at J, with 19 bases in the middle. The CDR3 has 14 amino acids. Per germline, CDR1 MNHEY and CDR2 SVGAGI. DNA of the CDR3: TGTGCCAGCACCCCCAACCTGGACATACGTGGCTACACCTTC. Amino acid sequence: CASTPNLDIRGYTF.

The chain links TRBV3-1 (or the pseudogene TRBV3-2) to TRBJ1-3, with D unclear. V was clipped by 0 bases and J by 0 bases, with 9 bases between them. From germline, CDR1 is LGHDT and CDR2 YNNKEL (reference sequence). The CDR3 contains 16 residues. The CDR3 loop reads CASSQEFRSSGNTIYF. In nucleotides, the CDR3 is TGTGCCAGCAGCCAAGAGTTCAGGTCCTCTGGAAACACCATATATTTT.

This chain joins TRBV27 and TRBJ2-7; 10 nucleotides align to TRBD1. CDR3 size: 16 residues. The V gene's germline CDR1 is MNHEY and CDR2 SMNVEV (reference sequence). The J segment lost 11 bases and the V segment lost 4 bases, leaving 17 bases of the junction unmatched. The CDR3: CASSSDGGQGTFVEYF. The DNA for the CDR3 is TGTGCCAGCAGTTCCGATGGGGGACAGGGGACCTTTGTGGAGTACTTC.